This T cell receptor (beta chain) comes out of a study of identifying expanded T cells in peripheral blood. General study findings and limits: Roughly 1.1 clones differed between technical replicates, versus around 16 and 19 over time. Across healthy donors, higher total template counts meant significantly greater roughly 2-week count variance.

During the collection period, no donor immune events like infections were recorded. For this clone: The antigen is undetermined.

This CDR3 has 14 residues. Germline V gives CDR1 MNHEY, CDR2 SVGAGI. V lost 6 bases, J lost 3 bases, and 14 bases lay in between. The assay was immunoSEQ multiplex PCR, and TCRdb's table has in-frame clones only and misses some. The repertoire has 90,000 to 95,000 clones, around 90% of them found once; the top ten carry approximately 5%. The clonotype comes from a person between 18 and 75 years old in good health. Sequences were obtained from blood. The J gene is TRBJ1-2, the V gene TRBV6-5; D might be TRBD1 (6 bases). In DNA, the CDR3 is TGTGCCAGCAGGCGCACAGACAGGTACTATGGCTACACCTTC. It is translated as CASRRTDRYYGYTF.